This TCR beta chain was obtained from a study of beta chain features in type 1 diabetes. With regard to this clone: The antigen is undetermined. At the DNA level, this CDR3 is encoded by other sequences in the same sample as well.

Study-level points and caveats: Researchers cautioned that cDNA sequencing could over-represent cells with high TCR expression. VDJ junctions from type 1 diabetes patients carried fewer insertions and larger deletions. Within patients, naive, central memory and Treg TCRB repertoires seemed more similar than within healthy donors.

CDR1 is SNHLY, CDR2 FYNNEI, per germline. The CDR3 has 12 amino acids. Trimming pared 6 bases from V and 4 bases from J, leaving 10 bases between. Reverse transcription of all isolated RNA meant that expressed TCRB transcripts were sequenced. The method was immunoSEQ multiplex PCR; TCRdb's version includes in-frame clones alone and lacks a portion of them. Here the sample spans about 900,000 clones, about 17% being singletons. The specimen was naive CD4+ T cells from blood. The chain uses TRBV2 and TRBJ2-7; TRBD1 might be the D (6 bases). The source of this sequence is a woman between 18 and 29 years old in good health. CDR3 sequence: CASRTGGYEQYF. CDR3 DNA sequence: TGTGCCAGCAGGACAGGTGGATACGAGCAGTACTTC.